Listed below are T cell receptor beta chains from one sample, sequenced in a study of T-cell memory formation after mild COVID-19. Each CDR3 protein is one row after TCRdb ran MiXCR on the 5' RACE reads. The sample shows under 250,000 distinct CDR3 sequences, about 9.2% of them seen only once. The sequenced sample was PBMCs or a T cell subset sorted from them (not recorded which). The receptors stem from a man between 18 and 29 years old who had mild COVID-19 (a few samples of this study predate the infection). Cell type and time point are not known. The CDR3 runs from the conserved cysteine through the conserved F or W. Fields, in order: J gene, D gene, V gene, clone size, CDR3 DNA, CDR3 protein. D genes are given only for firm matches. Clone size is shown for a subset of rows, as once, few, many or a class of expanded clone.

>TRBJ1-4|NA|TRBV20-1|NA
TGCAGTGCTAGGGAACAAGGGACAACTAATGAAAAACTGTTTTTT
CSAREQGTTNEKLFF
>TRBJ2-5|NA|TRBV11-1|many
TGTGCCAGCAGCTTACAGGGATACCAAGAGACCCAGTACTTC
CASSLQGYQETQYF
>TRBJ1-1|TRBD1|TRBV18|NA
TGTGCCACCGCGACAGGGGGCAACACTGAAGCTTTCTTT
CATATGGNTEAFF
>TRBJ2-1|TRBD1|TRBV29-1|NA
TGCAGCGTTCACACAGGGGGCACCTCCTACAATGAGCAGTTCTTC
CSVHTGGTSYNEQFF
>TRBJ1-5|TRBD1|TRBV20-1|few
TGCAGTGCTAGGGGGACAGGCCTGAATCAGCCCCAGCATTTT
CSARGTGLNQPQHF
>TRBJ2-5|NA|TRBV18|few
TGTGCCAGCTCACCACCTTCGTTCAAAAAAGAGACCCAGTACTTC
CASSPPSFKKETQYF
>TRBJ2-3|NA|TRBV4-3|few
TGCGCCAGCAGCCAAGATAACACGATTAACAACGGGGATACGCAGTATTTT
CASSQDNTINNGDTQYF
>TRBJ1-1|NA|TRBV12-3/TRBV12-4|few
TGTGCCATCCTCAGTGGCAGGGAGCCGCCTGAAGCTTTCTTT
CAILSGREPPEAFF
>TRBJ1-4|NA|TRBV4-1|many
TGCGCCAGCAGCCAAGAGTGGGTTAGAGGGGAAAAACTGTTTTTT
CASSQEWVRGEKLFF
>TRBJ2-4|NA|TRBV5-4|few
TGTGCCAGCAGCTTAATGGGAATCTCCAAAAACATTCAGTACTTC
CASSLMGISKNIQYF